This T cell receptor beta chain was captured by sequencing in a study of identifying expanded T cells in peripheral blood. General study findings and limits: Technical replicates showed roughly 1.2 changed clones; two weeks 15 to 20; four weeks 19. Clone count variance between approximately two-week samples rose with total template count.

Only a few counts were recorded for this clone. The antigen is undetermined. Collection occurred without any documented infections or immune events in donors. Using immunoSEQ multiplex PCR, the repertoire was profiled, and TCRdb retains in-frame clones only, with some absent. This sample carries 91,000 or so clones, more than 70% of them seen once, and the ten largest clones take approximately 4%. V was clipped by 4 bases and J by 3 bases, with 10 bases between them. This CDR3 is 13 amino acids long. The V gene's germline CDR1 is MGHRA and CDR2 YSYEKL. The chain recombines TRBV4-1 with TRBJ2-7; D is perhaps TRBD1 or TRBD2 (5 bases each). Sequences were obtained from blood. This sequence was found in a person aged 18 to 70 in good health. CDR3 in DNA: TGCGCCAGCAGCCCCGGGACCGACTACGAGCAGTACTTC. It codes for CASSPGTDYEQYF.